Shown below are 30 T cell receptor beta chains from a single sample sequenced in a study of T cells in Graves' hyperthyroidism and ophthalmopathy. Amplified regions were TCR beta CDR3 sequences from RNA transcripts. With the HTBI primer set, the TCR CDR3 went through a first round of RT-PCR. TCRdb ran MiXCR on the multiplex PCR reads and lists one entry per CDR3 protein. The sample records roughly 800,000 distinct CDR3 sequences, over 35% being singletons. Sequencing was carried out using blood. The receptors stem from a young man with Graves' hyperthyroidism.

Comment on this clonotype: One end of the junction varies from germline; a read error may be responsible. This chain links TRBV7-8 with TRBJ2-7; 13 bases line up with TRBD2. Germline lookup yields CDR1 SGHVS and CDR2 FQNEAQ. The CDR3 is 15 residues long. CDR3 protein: CASSLTSGRANERYF. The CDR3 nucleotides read TGTGCCAGCAGCCTCACTAGCGGGAGGGCTAACGAGCGGTACTTC.

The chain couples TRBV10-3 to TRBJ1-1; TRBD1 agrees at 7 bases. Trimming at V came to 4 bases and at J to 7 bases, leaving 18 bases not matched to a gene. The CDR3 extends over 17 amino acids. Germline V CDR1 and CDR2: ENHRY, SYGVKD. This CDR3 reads CAISGPTRDRQLSEAFF. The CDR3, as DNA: TGTGCCATCAGTGGTCCAACCCGGGACAGACAACTGAGTGAAGCTTTCTTT.

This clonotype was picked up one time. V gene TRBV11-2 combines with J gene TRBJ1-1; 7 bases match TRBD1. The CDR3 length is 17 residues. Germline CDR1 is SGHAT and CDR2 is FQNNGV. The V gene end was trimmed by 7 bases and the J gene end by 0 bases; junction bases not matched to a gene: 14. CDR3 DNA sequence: TGTGCCAGCATCGGGGGGGGGACAGAGGCCCTGAACACTGAAGCTTTCTTT. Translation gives CASIGGGTEALNTEAFF.

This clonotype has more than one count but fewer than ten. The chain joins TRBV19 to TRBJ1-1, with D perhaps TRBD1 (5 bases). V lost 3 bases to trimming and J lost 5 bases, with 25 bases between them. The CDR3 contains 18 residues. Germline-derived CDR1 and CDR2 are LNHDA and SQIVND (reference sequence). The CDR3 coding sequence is TGTGCCAGTAGTATTGCCCTCGTGTCGGGACTCAGAACTACTGAAGCTTTCTTT. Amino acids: CASSIALVSGLRTTEAFF.

CDR3 sequence (DNA): TGTGCCAGCAGTGCATACTCCGGGACTGGAAGGGACGAGCAGTACTTC. It codes for CASSAYSGTGRDEQYF. The chain employs TRBV25-1 and TRBJ2-7, with a possible D match to TRBD2 (6 bases). CDR3 length equals 16 residues. Trimming shortened V by 4 bases and J by 5 bases, and 21 bases separated the two germline ends. Germline CDR1 MGHDK, CDR2 SYGVNS.

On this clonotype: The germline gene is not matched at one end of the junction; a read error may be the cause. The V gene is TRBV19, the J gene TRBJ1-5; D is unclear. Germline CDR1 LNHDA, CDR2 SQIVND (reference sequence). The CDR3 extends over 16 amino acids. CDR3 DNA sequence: TGCGCCAGCAGCCAAGATCCCGGAGTTGACAATCAGCCCCAGCATTTT. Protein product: CASSQDPGVDNQPQHF.

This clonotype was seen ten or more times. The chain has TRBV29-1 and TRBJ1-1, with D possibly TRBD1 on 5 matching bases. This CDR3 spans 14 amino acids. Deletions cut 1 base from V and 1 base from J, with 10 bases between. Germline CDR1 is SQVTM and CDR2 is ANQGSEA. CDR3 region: CSVEGGRANTEAFF. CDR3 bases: TGCAGCGTTGAAGGGGGCAGGGCGAACACTGAAGCTTTCTTT.

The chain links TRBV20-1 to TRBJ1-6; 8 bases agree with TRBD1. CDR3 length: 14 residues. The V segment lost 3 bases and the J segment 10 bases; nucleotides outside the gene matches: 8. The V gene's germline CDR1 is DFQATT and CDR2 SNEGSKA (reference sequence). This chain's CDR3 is CSARLPGGMSPLHF. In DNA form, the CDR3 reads TGCAGTGCTAGGCTCCCAGGGGGCATGTCACCCCTCCACTTT.

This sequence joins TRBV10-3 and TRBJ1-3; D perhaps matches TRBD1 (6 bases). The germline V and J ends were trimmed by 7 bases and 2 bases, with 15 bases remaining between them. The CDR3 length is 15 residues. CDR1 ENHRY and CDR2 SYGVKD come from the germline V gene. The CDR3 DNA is TGTGCCATCAAAACAGGGTATGGCACTGGAAACACCATATATTTT. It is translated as CAIKTGYGTGNTIYF.

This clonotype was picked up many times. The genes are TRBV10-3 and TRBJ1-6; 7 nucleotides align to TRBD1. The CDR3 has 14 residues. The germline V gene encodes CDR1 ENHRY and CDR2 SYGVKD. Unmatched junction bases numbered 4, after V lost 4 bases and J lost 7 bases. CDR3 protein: CAISGIQGNSPLHF. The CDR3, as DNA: TGTGCCATCAGTGGTATACAGGGGAATTCACCCCTCCACTTT.

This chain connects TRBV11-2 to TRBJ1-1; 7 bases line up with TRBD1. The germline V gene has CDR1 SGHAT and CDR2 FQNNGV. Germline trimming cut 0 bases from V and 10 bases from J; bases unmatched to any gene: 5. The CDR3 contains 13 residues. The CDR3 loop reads CASSLETGVGAFF. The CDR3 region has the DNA TGTGCCAGCAGCTTAGAAACAGGGGTAGGAGCTTTCTTT. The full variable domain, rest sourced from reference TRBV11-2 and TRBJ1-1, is EAGVAQSPRYKIIEKRQSVAFWCNPISGHATLYWYQQILGQGPKLLIQFQNNGVVDDSQLPKDRFSAERLKGVDSTLKIQPAKLEDSAVYLCASSLETGVGAFFGQGTRLTVV.

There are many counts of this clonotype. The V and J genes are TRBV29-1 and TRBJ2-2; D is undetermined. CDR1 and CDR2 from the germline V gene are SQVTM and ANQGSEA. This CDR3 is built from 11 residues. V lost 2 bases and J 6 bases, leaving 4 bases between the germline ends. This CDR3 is CSVEKSGELFF. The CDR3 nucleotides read TGCAGCGTTGAAAAATCCGGGGAGCTGTTTTTT.

CDR3: CSARADQGPQHF. CDR3 bases: TGCAGTGCTAGAGCCGACCAGGGCCCCCAGCATTTT. V and J are TRBV20-1 and TRBJ1-5, with D possibly being TRBD1 (5 bases). The CDR3 runs to 12 residues. Deletions cut 1 base from V and 10 bases from J, with 11 bases between. Germline values: CDR1 DFQATT, CDR2 SNEGSKA (reference sequence).

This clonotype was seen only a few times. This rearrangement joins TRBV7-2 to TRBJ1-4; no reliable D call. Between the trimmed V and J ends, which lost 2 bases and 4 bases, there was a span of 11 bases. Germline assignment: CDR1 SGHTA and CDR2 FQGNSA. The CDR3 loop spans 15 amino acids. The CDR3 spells CASSLPSQNNEKLFF. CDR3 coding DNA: TGTGCCAGCAGCTTACCGTCCCAGAATAATGAAAAACTGTTTTTT.

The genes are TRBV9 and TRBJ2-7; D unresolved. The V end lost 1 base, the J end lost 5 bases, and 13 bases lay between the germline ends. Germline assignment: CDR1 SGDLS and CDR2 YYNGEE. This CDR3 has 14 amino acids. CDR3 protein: CASSVTPMGDEQYF. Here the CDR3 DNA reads TGTGCCAGCAGCGTAACCCCCATGGGTGACGAGCAGTACTTC.

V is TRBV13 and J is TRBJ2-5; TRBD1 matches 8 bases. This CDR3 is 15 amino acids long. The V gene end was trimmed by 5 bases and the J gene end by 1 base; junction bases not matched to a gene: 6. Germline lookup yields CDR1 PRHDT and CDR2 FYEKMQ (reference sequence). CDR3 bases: TGTGCCAGCAGCCGCCGGGACAGGTCCCAAGAGACCCAGTACTTC. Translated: CASSRRDRSQETQYF.

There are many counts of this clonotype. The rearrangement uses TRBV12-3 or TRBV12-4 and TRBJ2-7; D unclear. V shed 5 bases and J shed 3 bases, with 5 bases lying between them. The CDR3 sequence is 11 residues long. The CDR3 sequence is CASSVVYEQYF. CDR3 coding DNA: TGTGCCAGCAGTGTGGTCTACGAGCAGTACTTC.

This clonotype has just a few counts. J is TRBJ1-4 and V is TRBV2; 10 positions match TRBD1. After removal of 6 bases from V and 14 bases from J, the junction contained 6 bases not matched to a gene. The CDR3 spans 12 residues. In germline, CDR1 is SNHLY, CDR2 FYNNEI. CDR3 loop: CASSSEGQGLFF. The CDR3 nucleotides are TGTGCCAGCAGCTCGGAGGGACAGGGGCTGTTTTTT. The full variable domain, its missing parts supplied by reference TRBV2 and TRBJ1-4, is EPEVTQTPSHQVTQMGQEVILRCVPISNHLYFYWYRQILGQKVEFLVSFYNNEISEKSEIFDDQFSVERPDGSNFTLKIRSTKLEDSAMYFCASSSEGQGLFFGSGTQLSVL.

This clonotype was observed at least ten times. The CDR3 spells CSARFGQNTEAFF. CDR3 in DNA: TGCAGTGCTAGATTTGGACAGAACACTGAAGCTTTCTTT. The chain links TRBV20-1 to TRBJ1-1; tentative D call: TRBD1 (5 bases). Germline V lookup: CDR1 DFQATT, CDR2 SNEGSKA (reference sequence). This CDR3 spans 13 amino acids. V was clipped by 2 bases and J by 1 base, with 8 bases between them.

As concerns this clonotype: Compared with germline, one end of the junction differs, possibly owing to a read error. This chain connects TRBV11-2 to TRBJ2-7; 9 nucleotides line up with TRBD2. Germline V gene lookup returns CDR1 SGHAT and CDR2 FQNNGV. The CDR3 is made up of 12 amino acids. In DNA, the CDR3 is TGTGCCAGCAACTTAGGAGCGGGAGGACCGTACTTC. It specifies CASNLGAGGPYF.

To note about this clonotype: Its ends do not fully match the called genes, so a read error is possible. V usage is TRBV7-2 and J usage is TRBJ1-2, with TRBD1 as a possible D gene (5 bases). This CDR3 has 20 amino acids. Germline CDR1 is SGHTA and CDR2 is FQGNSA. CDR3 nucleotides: TGCGCCAGCAGCCAAGACCAAATACTGGAGGCGTATCGAGGGGCGGATGGCTACACCTTC. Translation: CASSQDQILEAYRGADGYTF. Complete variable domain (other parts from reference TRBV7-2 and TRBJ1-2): GAGVSQSPSNKVTEKGKDVELRCDPISGHTALYWYRQSLGQGLEFLIYFQGNSAPDKSGLPSDRFSAERTGGSVSTLTIQRTQQEDSAVYLCASSQDQILEAYRGADGYTFGSGTRLTVV.

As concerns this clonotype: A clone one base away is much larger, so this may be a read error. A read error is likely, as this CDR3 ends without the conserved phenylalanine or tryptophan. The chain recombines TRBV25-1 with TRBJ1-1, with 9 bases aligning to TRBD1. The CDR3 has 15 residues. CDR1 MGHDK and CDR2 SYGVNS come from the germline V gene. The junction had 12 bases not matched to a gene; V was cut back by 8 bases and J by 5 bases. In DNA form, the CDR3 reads TGTGCCAGCCCGCTCCGGGACAGGGATGGGACTGAAGCTTTCCTT. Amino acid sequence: CASPLRDRDGTEAFL.

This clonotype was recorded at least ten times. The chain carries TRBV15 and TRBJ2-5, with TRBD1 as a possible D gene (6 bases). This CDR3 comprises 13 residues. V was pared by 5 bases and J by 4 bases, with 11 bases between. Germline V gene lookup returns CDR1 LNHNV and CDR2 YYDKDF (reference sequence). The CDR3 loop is CATSGFRGETQYF. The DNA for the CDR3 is TGTGCCACCAGCGGATTCAGGGGAGAGACCCAGTACTTC.

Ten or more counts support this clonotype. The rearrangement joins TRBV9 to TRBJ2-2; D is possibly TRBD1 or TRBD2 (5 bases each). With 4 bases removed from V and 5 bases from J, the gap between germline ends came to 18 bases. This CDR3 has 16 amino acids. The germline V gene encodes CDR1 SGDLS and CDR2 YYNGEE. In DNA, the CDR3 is TGTGCCAGCAGCTCCGGACTGGGGCAAGGGACCGGGGAGCTGTTTTTT. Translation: CASSSGLGQGTGELFF.

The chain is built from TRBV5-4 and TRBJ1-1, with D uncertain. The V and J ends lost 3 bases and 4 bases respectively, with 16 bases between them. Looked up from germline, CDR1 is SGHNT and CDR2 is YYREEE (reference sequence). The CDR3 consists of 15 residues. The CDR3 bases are TGTGCCAGCAGCTGGGGTCGGCAAGATAGCACTGAAGCTTTCTTT. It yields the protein CASSWGRQDSTEAFF.

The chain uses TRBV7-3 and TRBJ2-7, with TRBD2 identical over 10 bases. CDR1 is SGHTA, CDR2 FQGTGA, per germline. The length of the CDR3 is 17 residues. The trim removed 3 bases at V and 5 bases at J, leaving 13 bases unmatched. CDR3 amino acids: CASSFLSRTSGGDEQYF. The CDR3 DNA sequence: TGTGCCAGCAGCTTCTTAAGTCGGACTAGCGGAGGGGACGAGCAGTACTTC.

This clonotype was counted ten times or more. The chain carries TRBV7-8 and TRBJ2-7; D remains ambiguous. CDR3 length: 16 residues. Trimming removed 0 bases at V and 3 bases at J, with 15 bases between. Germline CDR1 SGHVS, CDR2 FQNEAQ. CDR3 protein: CASSLAGGARIYEQYF. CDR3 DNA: TGTGCCAGCAGCTTAGCTGGTGGAGCGCGGATCTACGAGCAGTACTTC.

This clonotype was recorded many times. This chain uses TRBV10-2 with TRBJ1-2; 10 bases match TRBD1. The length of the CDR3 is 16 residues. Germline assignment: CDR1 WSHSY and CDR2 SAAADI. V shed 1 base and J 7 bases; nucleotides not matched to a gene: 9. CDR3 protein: CASSEFGTGALAGYTF. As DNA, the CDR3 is TGCGCCAGCAGTGAGTTTGGGACAGGGGCTTTGGCTGGCTACACCTTC.

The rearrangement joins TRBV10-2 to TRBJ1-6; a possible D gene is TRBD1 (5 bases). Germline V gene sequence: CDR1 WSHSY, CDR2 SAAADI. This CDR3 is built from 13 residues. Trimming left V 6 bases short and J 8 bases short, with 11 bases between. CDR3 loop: CASRDSRDSPLHF. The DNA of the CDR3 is TGCGCCAGCAGAGATTCCAGGGATTCACCCCTCCACTTT.

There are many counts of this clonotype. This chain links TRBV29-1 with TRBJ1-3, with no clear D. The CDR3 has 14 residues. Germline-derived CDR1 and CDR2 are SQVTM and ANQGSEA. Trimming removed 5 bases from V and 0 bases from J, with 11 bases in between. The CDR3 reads CSVTGPHSGNTIYF. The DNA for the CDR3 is TGCAGCGTTACCGGGCCCCACTCTGGAAACACCATATATTTT. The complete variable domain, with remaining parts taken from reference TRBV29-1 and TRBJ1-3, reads SAVISQKPSRDICQRGTSLTIQCQVDSQVTMMFWYRQQPGQSLTLIATANQGSEATYESGFVIDKFPISRPNLTFSTLTVSNMSPEDSSIYLCSVTGPHSGNTIYFGEGSWLTVV.